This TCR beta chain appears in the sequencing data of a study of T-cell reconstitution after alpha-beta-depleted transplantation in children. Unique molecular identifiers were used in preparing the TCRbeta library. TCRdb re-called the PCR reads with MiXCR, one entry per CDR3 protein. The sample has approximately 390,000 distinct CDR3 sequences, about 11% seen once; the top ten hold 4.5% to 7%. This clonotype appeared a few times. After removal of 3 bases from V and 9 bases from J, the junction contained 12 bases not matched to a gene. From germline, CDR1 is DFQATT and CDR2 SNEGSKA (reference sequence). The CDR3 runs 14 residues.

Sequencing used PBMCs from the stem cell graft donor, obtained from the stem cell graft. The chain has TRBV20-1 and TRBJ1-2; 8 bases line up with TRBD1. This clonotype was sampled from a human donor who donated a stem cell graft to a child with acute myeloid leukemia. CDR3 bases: TGCAGTGCTAGGTCCGGACAGGGCCAGGGGAGCTACACCTTC. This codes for CSARSGQGQGSYTF.